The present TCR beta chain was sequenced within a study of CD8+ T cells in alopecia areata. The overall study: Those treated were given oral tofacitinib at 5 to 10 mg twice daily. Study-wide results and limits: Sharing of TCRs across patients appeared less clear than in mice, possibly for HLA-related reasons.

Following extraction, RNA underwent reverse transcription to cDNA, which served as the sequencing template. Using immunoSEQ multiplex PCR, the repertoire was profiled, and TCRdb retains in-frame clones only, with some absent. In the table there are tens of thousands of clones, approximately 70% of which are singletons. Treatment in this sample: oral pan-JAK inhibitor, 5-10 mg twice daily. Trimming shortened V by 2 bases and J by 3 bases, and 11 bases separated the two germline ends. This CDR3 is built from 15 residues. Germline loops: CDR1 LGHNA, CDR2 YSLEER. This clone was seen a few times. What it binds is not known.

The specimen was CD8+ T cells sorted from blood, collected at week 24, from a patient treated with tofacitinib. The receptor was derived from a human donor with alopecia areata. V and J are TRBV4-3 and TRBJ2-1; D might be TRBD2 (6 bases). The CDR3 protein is CASSQFSGGYNEQFF. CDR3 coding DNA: TGCGCCAGCAGCCAATTTTCCGGGGGCTACAATGAGCAGTTCTTC.